This entry lists 27 T cell receptor beta chains sequenced from one sample in a study of T-cell reconstitution after alpha-beta-depleted transplantation in children. The library targeted TCRbeta and was prepared with unique molecular identifiers. TCRdb re-called the PCR reads with MiXCR, one entry per CDR3 protein. The sample lists approximately 350,000 distinct CDR3 sequences; roughly 14% were seen once. Sequencing used PBMCs, obtained from the stem cell graft. These receptors all stem from a human donor who donated a stem cell graft to a child with Fanconi anemia.

The rearrangement links TRBV5-1 to TRBJ1-1; no clear D gene. The V end was cut by 2 bases, the J end by 8 bases, with 16 bases between. CDR3 length: 14 amino acids. Germline loops: CDR1 SGHRS, CDR2 YFSETQ. Here the CDR3 DNA reads TGCGCCAGCAGCTTTATGCCCGACCCTCTGGAAGCTTTCTTT. It encodes CASSFMPDPLEAFF.

This clonotype turned up a few times. The chain couples TRBV12-3 or TRBV12-4 to TRBJ2-7, with 7 nucleotides matching TRBD1. Trimming cost V 6 bases and J 2 bases; bases outside gene matches: 7. The CDR3 length is 14 residues. The CDR3 DNA is TGTGCCAGCAGCACAGGGGACGGAGCCTACGAGCAGTACTTC. Protein sequence: CASSTGDGAYEQYF.

This clonotype was counted ten times or more. J is TRBJ1-3 and V is TRBV20-1; D not certain. Germline V CDR1 and CDR2: DFQATT, SNEGSKA (reference sequence). This CDR3 has 14 amino acids. Trimming left V 6 bases short and J 0 bases short, with 12 bases between. This CDR3 is CSAQRAFSGNTIYF. The DNA for the CDR3 is TGCAGTGCCCAGCGGGCGTTCTCTGGAAACACCATATATTTT.

This clonotype was found many times. V is TRBV20-1 and J is TRBJ2-3; the match to TRBD2 covers 13 bases. Germline V gene data show CDR1 as DFQATT and CDR2 as SNEGSKA (reference sequence). V shed 4 bases and J 2 bases; nucleotides not matched to a gene: 6. The CDR3 has 16 residues. The CDR3 here is CSAKTGLAGFTDTQYF. CDR3 DNA: TGCAGTGCTAAAACGGGACTAGCGGGATTCACAGATACGCAGTATTTT.

Only a few counts were recorded for this clonotype. The chain uses TRBV30 and TRBJ1-5; D uncertain. The germline V and J ends were trimmed by 4 bases and 6 bases, with 16 bases remaining between them. Germline V gene sequence: CDR1 GTSNPN, CDR2 SVGIG (reference sequence). The CDR3 consists of 14 residues. The CDR3 region has the DNA TGTGCCTGGACCCGAACAGCCGAGGGTCAGCCCCAGCATTTT. Translation gives CAWTRTAEGQPQHF.

This clonotype has more than one count but fewer than ten. The chain carries TRBV18 and TRBJ2-1; 8 bases map to TRBD1. V trimming: 6 bases; J trimming: 3 bases; junction bases outside the gene matches: 7. Germline assignment: CDR1 KGHSH and CDR2 LQKENI. CDR3 length: 15 residues. This CDR3 is CASSSGQGLYNEQFF. CDR3 bases: TGTGCCAGCTCCTCCGGACAGGGTCTCTACAATGAGCAGTTCTTC.

This rearrangement joins TRBV10-3 to TRBJ2-3; 14 nucleotides line up with TRBD2. Per the germline V gene, CDR1 is ENHRY and CDR2 is SYGVKD. The J segment lost 8 bases and the V segment lost 10 bases, leaving 8 bases of the junction unmatched. The CDR3 spans 14 residues. The CDR3 sequence: CATQTSGGAVTQYF. The CDR3 region has the DNA TGTGCCACCCAGACTAGCGGGGGGGCTGTTACGCAGTATTTT.

This clonotype was counted many times. J is TRBJ2-1 and V is TRBV7-2, with a tentative D call TRBD1 (6 bases). Germline CDR1 is SGHTA and CDR2 is FQGNSA. This CDR3 has 15 amino acids. V gave up 8 bases and J gave up 1 base, with 15 bases separating them. The CDR3 is CASGRQGRSYNEQFF. For the CDR3, the DNA is TGTGCCAGCGGGCGGCAGGGGCGGTCCTACAATGAGCAGTTCTTC.

This clonotype occurred a few times. The chain couples TRBV5-1 to TRBJ1-2; D may be TRBD1 (6 bases). Germline loops: CDR1 SGHRS, CDR2 YFSETQ. V was cut by 3 bases and J by 6 bases, with 12 bases left in between. CDR3 length: 13 residues. CDR3 region: CASSSTRQDGYTF. CDR3 sequence (DNA): TGCGCCAGCAGCTCGACCCGACAGGATGGCTACACCTTC.

There are a few counts of this clonotype. This chain links TRBV9 with TRBJ1-5; D not certain. The V end lost 3 bases, the J end lost 7 bases, and 20 bases lay between the germline ends. Per the germline V gene, CDR1 is SGDLS and CDR2 is YYNGEE. The CDR3 covers 16 residues. CDR3 region: CASSAGNTRGEQPQHF. The DNA for the CDR3 is TGTGCCAGCAGCGCGGGGAATACTCGTGGGGAACAGCCCCAGCATTTT.

Notes on this clonotype: This CDR3 is missing its conserved last phenylalanine or tryptophan, likely due to a read error. The chain links TRBV5-5 to TRBJ2-2; 7 bases match TRBD2. The CDR3 is made up of 14 amino acids. With V trimmed by 8 bases and J by 4 bases, 8 bases remained unmatched. The germline CDR1 and CDR2 sequences are SGHKS and YYEKEE (reference sequence). CDR3 nucleotides: TGTGCCAGGAGCAGCGGGACCCCCACCGGGGAGCTGTTTTGT. This translates into CARSSGTPTGELFC.

The sample holds a few counts of this clonotype. This chain links TRBV18 with TRBJ1-1; a weak D match, TRBD1 (5 bases). The CDR3 totals 16 residues. V was shortened by 1 base and J by 2 bases, with 14 bases between the two germline ends. Germline V gives CDR1 KGHSH, CDR2 LQKENI. This chain's CDR3 is CASSPLARGGNTEAFF. The DNA of the CDR3 is TGTGCCAGCTCACCACTGGCCCGCGGGGGTAACACTGAAGCTTTCTTT.

A few counts support this clonotype. The chain links TRBV7-9 to TRBJ2-1; 9 bases align to TRBD2. The CDR3 length is 16 residues. V gave up 6 bases and J gave up 0 bases; unmatched junction bases: 6. Germline V gene sequence: CDR1 SEHNR, CDR2 FQNEAQ (reference sequence). This chain's CDR3 is CASSPAGGISYNEQFF. In DNA form, the CDR3 reads TGTGCCAGCAGTCCAGCGGGGGGTATCTCCTACAATGAGCAGTTCTTC. The variable domain in full, with the rest retrieved from reference TRBV7-9 and TRBJ2-1, is DTGVSQNPRHKITKRGQNVTFRCDPISEHNRLYWYRQTLGQGPEFLTYFQNEAQLEKSRLLSDRFSAERPKGSFSTLEIQRTEQGDSAMYLCASSPAGGISYNEQFFGPGTRLTVL.

This clonotype was seen a handful of times. This sequence joins TRBV28 and TRBJ2-2; D is uncertain. The CDR3 is made up of 13 amino acids. CDR1 is MDHEN, CDR2 SYDVKM, per germline. Trimming took 5 bases from V and 3 from J, leaving 7 bases between them. CDR3 residues: CASSTGHTGELFF. In DNA form, the CDR3 reads TGTGCCAGCAGTACCGGCCACACCGGGGAGCTGTTTTTT.

There are many counts of this clonotype. The chain combines TRBV7-2 with TRBJ2-5; 9 positions match TRBD2. The CDR3 consists of 15 residues. V lost 5 bases, J lost 5 bases, and 9 bases stayed unmatched. Germline CDR1 is SGHTA and CDR2 is FQGNSA. The CDR3 spells CASSPRGGASETQYF. The CDR3 region has the DNA TGTGCCAGCAGCCCACGCGGGGGGGCTAGCGAGACCCAGTACTTC.

This clonotype has more than one count but fewer than ten. The chain employs TRBV5-6 and TRBJ2-1; TRBD2 aligns across 9 bases. This CDR3 is built from 14 residues. CDR1 and CDR2 from the germline V gene are SGHDT and YYEEEE. The J segment lost 14 bases and the V segment lost 0 bases, leaving 9 bases of the junction unmatched. The CDR3 reads CASSLVSSGGKEFF. CDR3 nucleotides: TGTGCCAGCAGCTTGGTGTCGAGCGGGGGGAAGGAGTTCTTC.

This chain joins TRBV7-9 and TRBJ2-1; maybe TRBD2 (5 bases). Looked up from germline, CDR1 is SEHNR and CDR2 is FQNEAQ (reference sequence). V lost 5 bases to trimming and J lost 3 bases, with 20 bases between them. The CDR3 contains 17 residues. CDR3 nucleotide sequence: TGTGCCAGCAGCGGGTGGGATTCGAACCGGGACTACAATGAGCAGTTCTTC. This sequence encodes CASSGWDSNRDYNEQFF.

In this sample, this clonotype turned up many times. The rearrangement joins TRBV2 to TRBJ2-5, with TRBD2 as a possible D gene (6 bases). This CDR3 is 15 amino acids long. Germline CDR1 and CDR2: SNHLY and FYNNEI. The ends were cut back, 8 bases at V and 2 bases at J, with 18 bases in the middle. For the CDR3, the DNA is TGTGCCAGCGGGAGGTTCAGGGACGAACAAGAGACCCAGTACTTC. Encoded protein: CASGRFRDEQETQYF.

At least ten counts were recorded for this clonotype. The rearrangement uses TRBV12-3 or TRBV12-4 and TRBJ2-1, with a possible D match to TRBD1 (6 bases). Deletions cut 6 bases from V and 4 bases from J, with 16 bases between. This CDR3 comprises 15 residues. CDR3: CASSTPGHAYNEQFF. The CDR3 coding sequence is TGTGCCAGCAGCACTCCGGGACACGCTTACAATGAGCAGTTCTTC.

The rearrangement links TRBV28 to TRBJ1-4, with a possible D match to TRBD1 (6 bases). Trimming took 4 bases from V and 7 from J, leaving 13 bases between them. CDR3 length: 14 residues. Germline assignment: CDR1 MDHEN and CDR2 SYDVKM. CDR3: CASSSRRGFEKLFF. DNA of the CDR3: TGTGCCAGCAGTTCCCGCAGGGGATTTGAAAAACTGTTTTTT.

This clonotype was counted ten times or more. This rearrangement joins TRBV12-3 or TRBV12-4 to TRBJ1-1; D gene ambiguous. V was shortened by 3 bases and J by 6 bases, with 11 bases between the two germline ends. This CDR3 spans 13 amino acids. The CDR3 DNA reads as TGTGCCAGCAGTTTTAATCGCGGGGCTGAAGCTTTCTTT. Its translation is CASSFNRGAEAFF.

This sequence joins TRBV19 and TRBJ2-7, with D possibly being TRBD1 or TRBD2 (5 bases each). The CDR3 totals 17 residues. CDR1 is LNHDA, CDR2 SQIVND, per germline (reference sequence). V gave up 4 bases and J gave up 2 bases, with 21 bases separating them. The CDR3 sequence: CASSRGVNPDKTYEQYF. The CDR3 DNA reads as TGTGCCAGTAGTAGAGGGGTTAATCCGGACAAGACCTACGAGCAGTACTTC.

The rearrangement uses TRBV6-5 and TRBJ2-3, with TRBD1 as a possible D gene (6 bases). V lost 3 bases to trimming and J lost 3 bases, with 13 bases between them. The CDR3 runs to 15 residues. Germline CDR1 is MNHEY and CDR2 is SVGAGI. The CDR3 loop is CASSYSGAKTDTQYF. CDR3 nucleotides: TGTGCCAGCAGTTATTCAGGGGCTAAAACAGATACGCAGTATTTT.

The genes are TRBV7-3 and TRBJ2-3; no clear D. Germline V CDR1 and CDR2: SGHTA, FQGTGA. This CDR3 is 13 amino acids long. V shed 4 bases and J shed 3 bases, with 8 bases lying between them. This chain's CDR3 is CASSSVGTDTQYF. The CDR3 coding sequence is TGTGCCAGCAGCTCCGTCGGTACAGATACGCAGTATTTT.

This clonotype was seen a handful of times. The CDR3 sequence: CASSLELGAGGYNEQFF. CDR3 coding DNA: TGCGCCAGCAGCTTGGAGCTTGGGGCAGGGGGCTACAATGAGCAGTTCTTC. This sequence joins TRBV5-1 and TRBJ2-1; 7 bases are a match to TRBD1. The CDR3 is 17 amino acids. Germline values: CDR1 SGHRS, CDR2 YFSETQ. With V trimmed by 0 bases and J by 3 bases, 9 bases remained unmatched.

The sample holds a few counts of this clonotype. The gene calls are TRBV3-1 and TRBJ2-6; possible D gene TRBD2, 6 bases. The CDR3 loop spans 17 amino acids. Trimming removed 1 base from V and 4 bases from J, with 14 bases in between. Germline CDR1 and CDR2: LGHDT and YNNKEL (reference sequence). CDR3 coding DNA: TGTGCCAGCAGCCAAGCGGGACTCAGGTCCGGGGCCAACGTCCTGACTTTC. Translating it yields CASSQAGLRSGANVLTF. The full variable domain, completed using reference TRBV3-1 and TRBJ2-6, is DTAVSQTPKYLVTQMGNDKSIKCEQNLGHDTMYWYKQDSKKFLKIMFSYNNKELIINETVPNRFSPKSPDKAHLNLHINSLELGDSAVYFCASSQAGLRSGANVLTFGAGSRLTVL.

Turning to this clonotype: Germline is not matched at one junction end, which may reflect a read error. The chain recombines TRBV6-1 with TRBJ2-5; no reliable D call. The CDR3 has 13 residues. Germline V gene sequence: CDR1 MNHNS, CDR2 SASEGT. The DNA for the CDR3 is TGTGCCAGCAGCCCTGAATTCCTTTGGACCCCTTCCTTC. Translation gives CASSPEFLWTPSF.